One sample yielded the 23 T cell receptor beta chains listed below, sequenced in a study of blood T cell repertoires in COVID-19. The repertoire was sequenced with immunoSEQ multiplex PCR; TCRdb's copy has only in-frame clones and lacks some. The table lists some 110,000 clones, 65% to 85% of them singletons. Sequenced input: peripheral blood. These receptors were collected from a woman in her 70s with acute or convalescent COVID-19.

CDR3 nucleotide sequence: TGTGCCAGCAGTTCTGAGAGCGGCCGCACAGATACGCAGTATTTT. It is translated as CASSSESGRTDTQYF. The gene calls are TRBV11-3 and TRBJ2-3, with TRBD2 as a possible D gene (5 bases). The germline V gene has CDR1 SGHNT and CDR2 YENEEA. The CDR3 totals 15 residues. V dropped 6 bases and J dropped 1 base, with 14 bases sitting between them.

This chain links TRBV5-1 with TRBJ2-1; 7 bases are shared with TRBD2. The CDR3 contains 14 residues. From germline, CDR1 is SGHRS and CDR2 YFSETQ. The trim removed 4 bases at V and 7 bases at J, leaving 8 bases unmatched. This CDR3 is CASSMWEGTNEQFF. CDR3 in DNA: TGCGCCAGCAGCATGTGGGAGGGGACGAATGAGCAGTTCTTC.

The V gene is TRBV29-1, the J gene TRBJ2-1; 15 nucleotides line up with TRBD2. Germline V gives CDR1 SQVTM, CDR2 ANQGSEA. CDR3 length equals 18 residues. Trimming at V came to 4 bases and at J to 7 bases, leaving 14 bases not matched to a gene. The CDR3, as DNA: TGCAGCGTTGCCGGACTAGCGGGGGGGCAAGGCCTGGGAAATGAGCAGTTCTTC. Protein: CSVAGLAGGQGLGNEQFF.

J is TRBJ1-2 and V is TRBV2; no clear D. Germline V gene sequence: CDR1 SNHLY, CDR2 FYNNEI. This CDR3 comprises 15 residues. V was cut by 3 bases and J by 4 bases, with 15 bases left in between. CDR3 sequence (DNA): TGTGCCAGCAGTGAGGCCATGCTACGGAGCTATGGCTACACCTTC. Translation gives CASSEAMLRSYGYTF. The full variable domain, with the rest looked up from reference TRBV2 and TRBJ1-2, is EPEVTQTPSHQVTQMGQEVILRCVPISNHLYFYWYRQILGQKVEFLVSFYNNEISEKSEIFDDQFSVERPDGSNFTLKIRSTKLEDSAMYFCASSEAMLRSYGYTFGSGTRLTVV.

The chain has TRBV7-9 and TRBJ1-2; 7 bases line up with TRBD1. This CDR3 is 15 amino acids long. The trim removed 4 bases at V and 1 base at J, leaving 6 bases unmatched. Germline V gene sequence: CDR1 SEHNR, CDR2 FQNEAQ (reference sequence). This chain's CDR3 is CASSSPGQINYGYTF. CDR3 in DNA: TGTGCCAGCAGCTCGCCGGGACAGATTAACTATGGCTACACCTTC.

The chain has TRBV2 and TRBJ2-3, with TRBD1 matching over 7 bases. The CDR3 loop spans 15 amino acids. The germline V gene has CDR1 SNHLY and CDR2 FYNNEI. Trimming cost V 5 bases and J 1 base; bases outside gene matches: 6. The CDR3 nucleotides are TGTGCCAGCAGTACAGGGGTTTGGGGCACAGATACGCAGTATTTT. Residues: CASSTGVWGTDTQYF.

The chain joins TRBV7-6 to TRBJ2-3; 8 bases are a match to TRBD2. CDR1 is SGHVS and CDR2 is FNYEAQ in the germline V gene. The CDR3 has 16 amino acids. Trimming at V came to 1 base and at J to 1 base, leaving 4 bases not matched to a gene. The CDR3 sequence is CASSLGAGVGTDTQYF. The CDR3 region has the DNA TGTGCCAGCAGCTTAGGAGCGGGGGTAGGCACAGATACGCAGTATTTT.

This clone was found a few times. The chain joins TRBV2 to TRBJ2-7; 12 bases line up with TRBD2. Germline V gene sequence: CDR1 SNHLY, CDR2 FYNNEI. The CDR3 is 14 residues long. J lost 6 bases, V lost 5 bases, and 5 bases had no gene match. This CDR3 is CASSSRLAGAEQYF. For the CDR3, the DNA is TGTGCCAGCAGTTCCCGACTAGCGGGAGCCGAGCAGTACTTC.

The V and J genes are TRBV2 and TRBJ2-1, with a weak D call TRBD2 (7 bases). Germline V gene data show CDR1 as SNHLY and CDR2 as FYNNEI. Trimming shortened V by 8 bases and J by 8 bases, and 22 bases separated the two germline ends. CDR3 size: 15 residues. Here the CDR3 DNA reads TGTGCCAGCCGCTACCTGGGAGGGGGGAGCGATGAGCAGTTCTTC. Encoded protein: CASRYLGGGSDEQFF. Together with reference TRBV2 and TRBJ2-1, the CDR3 gives the full variable domain: EPEVTQTPSHQVTQMGQEVILRCVPISNHLYFYWYRQILGQKVEFLVSFYNNEISEKSEIFDDQFSVERPDGSNFTLKIRSTKLEDSAMYFCASRYLGGGSDEQFFGPGTRLTVL.

The chain has TRBV3-1 (or the pseudogene TRBV3-2) and TRBJ2-2, with a weak D call TRBD2 (5 bases). Germline values: CDR1 LGHDT, CDR2 YNNKEL (reference sequence). V was shortened by 2 bases and J by 1 base, with 14 bases between the two germline ends. This CDR3 is 17 amino acids long. The CDR3 region is CASSQQAATKNTGELFF. The CDR3 DNA is TGTGCCAGCAGCCAACAAGCGGCTACCAAGAACACCGGGGAGCTGTTTTTT.

The chain uses TRBV5-8 and TRBJ2-5; 7 nucleotides line up with TRBD1. CDR1 is SGHTS and CDR2 is YDEGEE in the germline V gene. Germline trimming cut 1 base from V and 1 base from J; bases unmatched to any gene: 4. The CDR3 length is 15 residues. The CDR3 region is CASSLMGQSQETQYF. The CDR3 bases are TGTGCCAGCAGCTTGATGGGACAGTCCCAAGAGACCCAGTACTTC.

The J gene is TRBJ1-1, the V gene TRBV18; D uncertain. The CDR3 consists of 15 residues. Germline V gene lookup returns CDR1 KGHSH and CDR2 LQKENI. The V end lost 3 bases, the J end lost 1 base, and 12 bases lay between the germline ends. CDR3 region: CASSPLGVANTEAFF. The CDR3 coding sequence is TGTGCCAGCTCACCCCTAGGAGTTGCGAACACTGAAGCTTTCTTT. The full variable domain, in which reference TRBV18 and TRBJ1-1 provide the parts outside the CDR3, is NAGVMQNPRHLVRRRGQEARLRCSPMKGHSHVYWYRQLPEEGLKFMVYLQKENIIDESGMPKERFSAEFPKEGPSILRIQQVVRGDSAAYFCASSPLGVANTEAFFGQGTRLTVV.

This clone has just a few counts. The chain recombines TRBV4-1 with TRBJ2-1, with TRBD2 matching 15 bases. CDR1 and CDR2 from the germline V gene are MGHRA and YSYEKL. The CDR3 has 16 residues. Trimming took 4 bases from V and 14 from J; bases not matched to a gene: 12. This CDR3 is CASSPLGTSGRPTKFF. In DNA form, the CDR3 reads TGCGCCAGCAGCCCCCTTGGGACTAGCGGGAGGCCCACCAAGTTCTTC.

J is TRBJ1-5 and V is TRBV18; TRBD1 matches at 7 bases. CDR1 is KGHSH, CDR2 LQKENI, per germline. This CDR3 has 13 residues. The V and J ends lost 4 bases and 5 bases, in that order; junction bases with no gene match: 2. The CDR3 sequence: CASSQGTDQPQHF. As DNA, the CDR3 is TGTGCCAGCTCACAGGGGACAGATCAGCCCCAGCATTTT.

This clone has just a few counts. The V and J genes are TRBV4-1 and TRBJ1-3; D is uncertain. Germline CDR1 MGHRA, CDR2 YSYEKL. Trimming removed 2 bases from V and 0 bases from J, with 5 bases in between. The CDR3 consists of 14 residues. The CDR3 sequence is CASSQPYSGNTIYF. Written as DNA, the CDR3 is TGCGCCAGCAGCCAACCGTACTCTGGAAACACCATATATTTT.

This chain connects TRBV9 to TRBJ2-1, with 9 bases lining up with TRBD2. V dropped 3 bases and J dropped 1; count of bases not matched to a gene: 5. The CDR3 consists of 16 residues. Germline CDR1 reads SGDLS; CDR2 reads YYNGEE. DNA for the CDR3: TGTGCCAGCAGCGGTCTAGCGGGGAGTTCCTACAATGAGCAGTTCTTC. Translation gives CASSGLAGSSYNEQFF.

The chain has TRBV6-5 and TRBJ1-1; a weak D match, TRBD1 (5 bases). Trimming took 8 bases from V and 0 from J, leaving 16 bases between them. The CDR3 extends over 15 amino acids. Germline loops: CDR1 MNHEY, CDR2 SVGAGI. The CDR3 region is CASSGGSTMNTEAFF. The CDR3 nucleotides read TGTGCCAGCTCCGGGGGGTCCACGATGAACACTGAAGCTTTCTTT.

This clone was seen only a few times. This chain joins TRBV6-1 and TRBJ1-5; 11 bases map to TRBD1. Losses at the gene ends were 3 bases for V and 0 bases for J; bases not matched to a gene: 10. This CDR3 is built from 19 residues. Germline CDR1 and CDR2: MNHNS and SASEGT. The CDR3 region is CASSERTGGPSNSNQPQHF. The CDR3 DNA follows: TGTGCCAGCAGTGAGCGGACAGGGGGCCCATCTAATAGCAATCAGCCCCAGCATTTT.

The chain uses TRBV9 and TRBJ1-1; D is unresolved. This CDR3 spans 15 amino acids. Germline V gene lookup returns CDR1 SGDLS and CDR2 YYNGEE. Trimming took 2 bases from V and 5 from J, leaving 16 bases between them. The chain's CDR3 is CASSVDPGFSTEAFF. The CDR3, as DNA: TGTGCCAGCAGCGTGGACCCGGGGTTTAGTACTGAAGCTTTCTTT.

This clone was observed once. CDR3 bases: TGTGCCAGCAGTTACGGGGTCCGGGACAGCCAAGAGACCCAGTACTTC. It codes for CASSYGVRDSQETQYF. The chain is built from TRBV6-5 and TRBJ2-5, with 7 bases lining up with TRBD1. Trimming removed 2 bases from V and 1 base from J; junction bases left unmatched: 7. The CDR3 sequence is 16 residues long. The germline V gene encodes CDR1 MNHEY and CDR2 SVGAGI.

The chain has TRBV6-5 and TRBJ2-7; D perhaps matches TRBD1 (5 bases). Germline loops: CDR1 MNHEY, CDR2 SVGAGI. The CDR3 spans 14 residues. The germline V and J ends were trimmed by 5 bases and 3 bases, with 14 bases remaining between them. The CDR3, as DNA: TGTGCCAGCAGTCAGGGAAGGGCTAACTACGAGCAGTACTTC. This sequence encodes CASSQGRANYEQYF.

The rearrangement links TRBV3-1 (or the pseudogene TRBV3-2) to TRBJ2-2; tentatively, D is TRBD2 (5 bases). CDR1 LGHDT and CDR2 YNNKEL come from the germline V gene (reference sequence). This CDR3 region has 12 residues. Trimming removed 7 bases at V and 4 bases at J, with 7 bases between. The CDR3 DNA reads as TGTGCCAGCACCCGGGGCACCGGGGAGCTGTTTTTT. Translated: CASTRGTGELFF.

This clone was counted once. The rearrangement joins TRBV15 to TRBJ1-4; 7 bases align to TRBD1. V gave up 0 bases and J gave up 7 bases; unmatched junction bases: 5. Germline V gene data show CDR1 as LNHNV and CDR2 as YYDKDF (reference sequence). The CDR3 is made up of 15 amino acids. The CDR3 spells CATSRDGSGGEKLFF. The DNA of the CDR3 is TGTGCCACCAGCAGAGATGGGTCAGGGGGTGAAAAACTGTTTTTT.